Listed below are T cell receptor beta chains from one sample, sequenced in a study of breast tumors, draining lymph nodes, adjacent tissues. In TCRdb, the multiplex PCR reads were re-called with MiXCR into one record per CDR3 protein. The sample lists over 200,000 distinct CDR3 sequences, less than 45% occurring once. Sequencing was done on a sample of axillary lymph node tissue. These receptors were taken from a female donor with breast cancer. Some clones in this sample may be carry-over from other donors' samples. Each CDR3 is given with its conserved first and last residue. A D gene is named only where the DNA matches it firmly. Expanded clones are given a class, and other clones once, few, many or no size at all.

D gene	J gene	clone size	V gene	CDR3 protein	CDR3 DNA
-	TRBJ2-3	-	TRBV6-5	CASRPTPDTQYF	TGTGCCAGTCGTCCTACTCCAGATACGCAGTATTTT
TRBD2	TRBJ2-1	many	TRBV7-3	CASSLSAGDNEQFF	TGTGCCAGCAGCTTATCAGCGGGGGACAATGAGCAGTTCTTC
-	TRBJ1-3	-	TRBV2	CASRDHREKGNTIYF	TGTGCCAGCAGGGACCACAGGGAGAAAGGAAACACCATATATTTT
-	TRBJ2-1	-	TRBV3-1	CASSQEAGAYNEQFF	TGTGCCAGCAGCCAAGAAGCTGGGGCCTACAATGAGCAGTTCTTC
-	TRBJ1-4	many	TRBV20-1	CSARDRWGLDEKLFF	TGCAGTGCTAGAGATCGCTGGGGATTAGATGAAAAACTGTTTTTT
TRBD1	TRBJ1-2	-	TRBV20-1	CSARDRGTSRGYTF	TGCAGTGCTAGGGACAGGGGGACGTCGCGTGGCTACACCTTC
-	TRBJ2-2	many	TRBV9	CASSDPANTGELFF	TGTGCCAGCAGCGATCCAGCGAACACCGGGGAGCTGTTTTTT
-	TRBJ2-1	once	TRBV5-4	CASSLGQDSYNEQFF	TGTGCCAGCAGCTTAGGGCAGGACTCCTACAATGAGCAGTTCTTC
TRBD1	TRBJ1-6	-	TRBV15	CATSRAGDRGRNSPLHF	TGTGCCACCAGCAGAGCTGGAGACAGGGGCAGAAATTCACCCCTCCACTTT
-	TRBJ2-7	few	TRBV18	CASSPQGAGISYEQYF	TGTGCCAGCTCACCACAGGGCGCGGGAATTTCCTACGAGCAGTACTTC
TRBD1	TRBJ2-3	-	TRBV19	CASSMLGTGGKDTQYF	TGTGCCAGTAGTATGCTTGGGACAGGGGGCAAAGATACGCAGTATTTT
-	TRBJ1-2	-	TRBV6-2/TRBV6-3	CASRGGHFDGYTF	TGTGCCAGCCGTGGGGGACATTTCGATGGCTACACCTTC
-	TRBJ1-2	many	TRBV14	CASSQDPLLTGNYGYTF	TGTGCCAGCAGCCAAGACCCTCTCTTGACAGGAAACTATGGCTACACCTTC
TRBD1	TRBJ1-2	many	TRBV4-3	CASSQEGNRGTYGYTF	TGCGCCAGCAGCCAAGAGGGGAACAGGGGGACCTATGGCTACACCTTC
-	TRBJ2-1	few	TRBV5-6	CASSLAPGIYNEQFF	TGTGCCAGCAGCTTGGCCCCAGGGATATACAATGAGCAGTTCTTC
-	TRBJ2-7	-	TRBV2	CAGRVTSPYGQYF	TGTGCCGGCAGGGTGACATCGCCCTACGGGCAGTACTTC
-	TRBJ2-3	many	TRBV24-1	CATSANWEDTDTQYF	TGTGCCACCAGTGCCAATTGGGAGGACACAGATACGCAGTATTTT
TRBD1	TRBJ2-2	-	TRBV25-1	CASRPRDRGAGELFF	TGCGCCAGCAGACCCCGGGACAGGGGGGCCGGGGAGCTGTTTTTT
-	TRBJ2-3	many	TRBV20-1	CSAPSLDTQYF	TGCAGTGCGCCTTCCTTGGATACGCAGTATTTT
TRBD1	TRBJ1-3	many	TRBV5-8	CASSSGQGSGNTIYF	TGTGCCAGCAGCTCCGGACAGGGCAGCGGAAACACCATATATTTT
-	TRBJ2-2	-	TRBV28	CASSSIVVGLGGELFF	TGTGCCAGCAGCAGTATTGTCGTAGGACTGGGCGGGGAGCTGTTTTTT
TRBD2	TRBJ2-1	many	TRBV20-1	CSARGGSSYNEQFF	TGCAGTGCTAGGGGGGGGAGCTCCTACAATGAGCAGTTCTTC
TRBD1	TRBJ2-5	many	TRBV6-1	CASTMGQLEGETQYF	TGTGCCAGCACCATGGGACAGCTAGAGGGAGAGACCCAGTACTTC
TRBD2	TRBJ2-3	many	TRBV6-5	CASTPLSSGSTDTQYF	TGTGCCAGCACTCCCTTGAGTAGCGGGAGCACAGATACGCAGTATTTT
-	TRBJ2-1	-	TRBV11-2	CASLEQGANEQFF	TGTGCCAGCTTAGAACAGGGCGCAAATGAGCAGTTCTTC
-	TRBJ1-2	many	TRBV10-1	CASSERPGYTF	TGCGCCAGCAGTGAAAGGCCTGGCTACACCTTC
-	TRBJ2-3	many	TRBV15	CATSRAPSGGRDTDTQYF	TGTGCCACCAGCAGAGCACCTTCCGGGGGGCGCGACACAGATACGCAGTATTTT
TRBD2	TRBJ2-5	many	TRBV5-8	CASSLSLSSGIGETQYF	TGTGCCAGCAGCTTGTCGTTGTCTAGCGGGATTGGGGAGACCCAGTACTTC
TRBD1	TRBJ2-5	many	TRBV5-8	CASSSGTGELETQYF	TGTGCCAGCAGCTCCGGGACAGGGGAACTAGAGACCCAGTACTTC
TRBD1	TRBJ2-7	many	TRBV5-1	CASSFGQALHEQYF	TGCGCCAGCAGCTTCGGACAGGCCCTCCACGAGCAGTACTTC
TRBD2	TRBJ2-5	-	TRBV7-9	CASSLGGTSGRETQYF	TGTGCCAGCAGCTTAGGGGGGACTAGCGGGAGAGAGACCCAGTACTTC
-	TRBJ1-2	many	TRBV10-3	CAISERVAYGYTF	TGTGCCATCAGTGAAAGAGTAGCCTATGGCTACACCTTC
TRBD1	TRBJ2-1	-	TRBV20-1	CSASRLPGQYYNEQFF	TGCAGTGCCAGCAGACTCCCGGGACAGTATTACAATGAGCAGTTCTTC